This T cell receptor beta chain was found in a study of blood T cell repertoires in COVID-19. Deletions cut 3 bases from V and 0 bases from J, with 5 bases between. This CDR3 has 14 residues. Germline-derived CDR1 and CDR2 are SEHNR and FQNEAQ (reference sequence). This clone was seen a single time. This table comes from immunoSEQ multiplex PCR, and its TCRdb copy is limited to in-frame clones, with some not included. The sample includes roughly 230,000 clones, over 80% of them seen just once. This TCR was sampled from a man aged 40-50 years with acute or convalescent COVID-19. The sequencing sample was made of peripheral blood. The chain uses TRBV7-9 and TRBJ1-4; D not certain. CDR3 amino acids: CASSFIATNEKLFF. The CDR3 coding sequence is TGTGCCAGCAGCTTCATTGCAACTAATGAAAAACTGTTTTTT.